This T cell receptor beta chain comes out of a study of blood T cell repertoires in COVID-19. On the study more broadly: Samples of COVID-19 (acute and convalescent) were obtained from the United States, Italy and Spain. In each case, the material was cDNA or gDNA derived from T cells, B-cell-depleted T cells, or PBMCs.

Germline loops: CDR1 SEHNR, CDR2 FQNEAQ (reference sequence). The CDR3 runs 15 residues. V shed 5 bases and J 7 bases; nucleotides not matched to a gene: 8. Per the study methods: Counts of nucleated cells, estimated from reference gene primer amplification, were obtained. Repertoires were generated with immunoSEQ multiplex PCR, while TCRdb's copy carries only in-frame clones and drops some. V and J calls and clone size are as listed in that table; D and trimming were resolved from the DNA. The sample lists approximately 150,000 clones, about nine tenths occurring once. The source of this sequence is a man in his sixties with active or convalescent COVID-19. Sequencing was performed on peripheral blood. The gene calls are TRBV7-9 and TRBJ2-2, with TRBD1 matching 9 bases. The CDR3: CASSKRTGDGGELFF. In DNA, the CDR3 is TGTGCCAGCAGCAAACGGACAGGGGACGGCGGGGAGCTGTTTTTT.